This TCR beta chain was documented in a study of blood T cell repertoires in COVID-19. This clone came up once. Sequencing was performed with immunoSEQ multiplex PCR; in TCRdb, only in-frame clones are kept and a portion is missing. The repertoire holds some 140,000 clones, with approximately 79% as singletons. V shed 1 base, J shed 8 bases, and the junction held 7 bases outside the gene matches. Looked up from germline, CDR1 is MNHEY and CDR2 is SVGAGI. The CDR3 runs 15 residues. V and J are TRBV6-5 and TRBJ2-1, with 8 bases lining up with TRBD1. Source material: PBMCs or T cells enriched from blood (not recorded which). The receptor's source is a man in his forties with acute COVID-19. The CDR3 region is CASSYWTGSRDEQFF. The DNA for the CDR3 is TGTGCCAGCAGTTACTGGACAGGGAGTCGCGATGAGCAGTTCTTC.